Listed below are T cell receptor beta chains from one sample, sequenced in a study of shared clonotypes between healthy human individuals. Libraries were prepared by immunoSEQ multiplex PCR; TCRdb keeps only in-frame clonotypes and omits some of them. This sample yields hundreds of thousands of clones, of which about 92% are seen a single time; approximately 25% belongs to the top ten. Material: naive CD8+ T cells sorted from blood. These TCRs come from a man aged 30 to 45 in good health. Both conserved end residues are trimmed from each CDR3.

cdr3_aa: ASSLAGTTYNEQF
j_call: TRBJ2-1
v_call: TRBV7-8

cdr3_aa: SVEYTEAF
j_call: TRBJ1-1
v_call: TRBV29-1

cdr3_aa: ASSVGIAYEQY
j_call: TRBJ2-7
v_call: TRBV25-1

cdr3_aa: ASSISQLGLAGGPGEQF
j_call: TRBJ2-1
v_call: TRBV19

cdr3_aa: ASSFARGQGPYEQY
j_call: TRBJ2-7
v_call: TRBV7-2

cdr3_aa: ASSGPRDEQF
j_call: TRBJ2-1
v_call: TRBV5-6

cdr3_aa: ASSKRGDRGTYEQY
j_call: TRBJ2-7
v_call: TRBV4-1

cdr3_aa: ASSEGGQGRTGTQY
j_call: TRBJ2-3
v_call: TRBV2

cdr3_aa: ASSGVGTDTQY
j_call: TRBJ2-3
v_call: TRBV4-1

cdr3_aa: ASSRGQLPYEQY
j_call: TRBJ2-7
v_call: TRBV7-9

cdr3_aa: ASSLSGRSYEQY
j_call: TRBJ2-7
v_call: TRBV27

cdr3_aa: ASGTGPNTGELF
j_call: TRBJ2-2
v_call: TRBV10-2

cdr3_aa: ASTGLGSAYEQY
j_call: TRBJ2-7
v_call: TRBV5-5

cdr3_aa: ASSSGTSGTGIYNEQF
j_call: TRBJ2-1
v_call: TRBV11-2

cdr3_aa: ASSFGGMQF
j_call: TRBJ2-1
v_call: TRBV5-1

cdr3_aa: ASSRDRGLGYEQY
j_call: TRBJ2-7
v_call: TRBV27

cdr3_aa: ASSVVSGRETQY
j_call: TRBJ2-5
v_call: TRBV2

cdr3_aa: ASSAENYGYT
j_call: TRBJ1-2
v_call: TRBV10-2

cdr3_aa: ASSVGGKNTEAF
j_call: TRBJ1-1
v_call: TRBV9

cdr3_aa: ASSRIRGGSEQY
j_call: TRBJ2-7
v_call: TRBV4-1

cdr3_aa: ASSKDLGGYTDTQY
j_call: TRBJ2-3
v_call: TRBV28

cdr3_aa: ASSFDREYQETQY
j_call: TRBJ2-5
v_call: TRBV5-6

cdr3_aa: ASSSGTDEKLF
j_call: TRBJ1-4
v_call: TRBV13

cdr3_aa: ASTSSYNEQF
j_call: TRBJ2-1
v_call: TRBV27

cdr3_aa: ASSFRGDLGNEQF
j_call: TRBJ2-1
v_call: TRBV7-9

cdr3_aa: ASSWDFRTGELF
j_call: TRBJ2-2
v_call: TRBV5-4

cdr3_aa: ASSAGLAGRNEQF
j_call: TRBJ2-1
v_call: TRBV6-5

cdr3_aa: ASSQGRASLPEQY
j_call: TRBJ2-7
v_call: TRBV11-2

cdr3_aa: ASRDPPGGGVLVNQPQH
j_call: TRBJ1-5
v_call: TRBV28

cdr3_aa: ASSQERGGETQY
j_call: TRBJ2-5
v_call: TRBV4-3

cdr3_aa: ASRSREINQPQH
j_call: TRBJ1-5
v_call: TRBV19

cdr3_aa: ASSFSGANEQF
j_call: TRBJ2-1
v_call: TRBV5-5

cdr3_aa: ASSTLTGVDYEQY
j_call: TRBJ2-7
v_call: TRBV7-9

cdr3_aa: SVTTSDHTQY
j_call: TRBJ2-3
v_call: TRBV29-1

cdr3_aa: ASSDSALYSNQPQH
j_call: TRBJ1-5
v_call: TRBV6-1

cdr3_aa: ASSPTSGRAHEQF
j_call: TRBJ2-1
v_call: TRBV2

cdr3_aa: ASSDAYEQY
j_call: TRBJ2-7
v_call: TRBV5-6

cdr3_aa: ASSLFRGGELF
j_call: TRBJ2-2
v_call: TRBV13

cdr3_aa: ASSPSRGQVLYEQY
j_call: TRBJ2-7
v_call: TRBV27

cdr3_aa: ASSLRDSAYEQY
j_call: TRBJ2-7
v_call: TRBV5-4

cdr3_aa: ASSQVTGRVDTEAF
j_call: TRBJ1-1
v_call: TRBV4-1

cdr3_aa: ATSSTSGSYEQY
j_call: TRBJ2-7
v_call: TRBV15